This TCR beta chain stems from a study of response to subunit inactivated influenza vaccine. Notes on this clonotype: As yet, its antigen is unknown.

One entry per CDR3 protein, called by TCRdb with MiXCR from the RT-PCR reads. The data hold roughly 780,000 distinct CDR3 sequences, with 15% to 20% observed a single time. V was clipped by 2 bases and J by 4 bases, with 12 bases between them. The CDR3 has 13 amino acids. Germline V gene lookup returns CDR1 DFQATT and CDR2 SNEGSKA (reference sequence). General study findings and limits: Few additional T cells are recruited per seasonal influenza vaccination, authors suggested.

This chain uses TRBV20-1 with TRBJ2-7; maybe TRBD2 (6 bases). The sequences come from PBMCs from blood, collected more than 4 days after vaccination. The source is a man between 45 and 60 years old who received an inactivated influenza vaccine. CDR3 loop: CSARRRDGYEQYF. CDR3 in DNA: TGCAGTGCTAGAAGGCGGGACGGATACGAGCAGTACTTC.